The following is a T cell receptor beta chain sequence with its context. Its antigen remains unidentified. The source of the sample is a study of CD4 T cells in relation to SARS-CoV-2 and coronaviruses. Study summary: Shared crossreactive spike epitopes were mapped to their HLA restriction.

CD4+ T cells from unexposed donors were obtained before the COVID-19 pandemic (2011-2018). Cryopreserved PBMCs were CD4-enriched, then split into naive and memory cells. Germline V gene sequence: CDR1 LNHDA, CDR2 SQIVND (reference sequence). V was trimmed by 2 bases and J by 2 bases, leaving 14 bases between them. The CDR3 spans 16 residues. The repertoire was sequenced with immunoSEQ multiplex PCR; TCRdb's copy has only in-frame clones and lacks some. The profile covers 65,000 or so clones, with 87% appearing a single time and roughly 1.6% taken by the ten largest. Regarding the study as a whole: Pre-pandemic and post-infection samples never came from the same donor. Monoreactive clones expanded significantly more to SARS-CoV-2 than crossreactive clones did.

This receptor was identified in a human donor in good health. The source material was memory CD4+ T cells from PBMCs. J is TRBJ2-3 and V is TRBV19; no clear D gene. The chain's CDR3 is CASSIKGVVFTDTQYF. The CDR3 nucleotides are TGTGCCAGTAGTATAAAGGGCGTAGTGTTCACAGATACGCAGTATTTT.